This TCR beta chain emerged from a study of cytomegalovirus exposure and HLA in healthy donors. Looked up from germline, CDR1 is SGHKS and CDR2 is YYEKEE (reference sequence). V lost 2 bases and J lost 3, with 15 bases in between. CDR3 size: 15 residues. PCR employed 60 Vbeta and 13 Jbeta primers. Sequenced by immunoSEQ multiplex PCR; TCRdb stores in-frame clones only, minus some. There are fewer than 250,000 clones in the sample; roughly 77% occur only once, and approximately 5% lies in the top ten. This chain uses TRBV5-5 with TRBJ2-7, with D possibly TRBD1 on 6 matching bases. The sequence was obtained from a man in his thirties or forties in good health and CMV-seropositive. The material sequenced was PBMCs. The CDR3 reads CASSFARDTIYEQYF. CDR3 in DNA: TGTGCCAGCAGCTTCGCCCGGGACACTATCTACGAGCAGTACTTC.